This note documents a single T cell receptor beta chain sequence. Every isolated RNA sample was fully reverse transcribed, so sequencing captured expressed TCRB transcripts. Profiled with immunoSEQ multiplex PCR; TCRdb holds only in-frame clones, not every one. The table lists under 400,000 clones, 14% of them singletons, with roughly 7% in the top ten. The data are from a study of beta chain features in type 1 diabetes. Germline CDR1 and CDR2: ENHRY and SYGVKD. This CDR3 is 14 amino acids long. V shed 5 bases, J shed 8 bases, and the junction held 3 bases outside the gene matches. This TCR came from a man aged 25 to 45 in good health. Sequenced: central memory CD4+ T cells from blood. This chain joins TRBV10-3 and TRBJ2-1; 13 bases map to TRBD2. DNA for the CDR3: TGTGCCATCAGTCGGACTAGCGGGAGAGATGAGCAGTTCTTC. Translation: CAISRTSGRDEQFF.